These 12 T cell receptor beta chains share one sample of origin, sequenced in a study of blood T cells in healthy people across ages. It was with a sample-barcoded 5' primer and a J-beta primer mix that a second PCR of roughly 7 to 11 cycles was run. TCRdb reprocessed the 5' RACE reads via MiXCR and lists one record per CDR3 protein. The sample records about a million distinct CDR3 sequences, 48% being singletons. Specimen: blood. These receptors were taken from a man in his thirties or forties in good health.

The chain combines TRBV27 with TRBJ2-5; 8 positions agree with TRBD2. Germline V gene lookup returns CDR1 MNHEY and CDR2 SMNVEV (reference sequence). V was pared by 9 bases and J by 6 bases, with 9 bases of the junction left unmatched. CDR3 length: 13 residues. CDR3 loop: CASSGRARKTQYF. The DNA for the CDR3 is TGTGCCAGTTCCGGGAGGGCGAGAAAGACCCAGTACTTC.

The rearrangement uses TRBV5-1 and TRBJ2-1, with D tentatively TRBD1 (6 bases). Between the trimmed V and J ends, which lost 4 bases and 0 bases, there was a span of 14 bases. The CDR3 has 16 residues. The germline CDR1 and CDR2 sequences are SGHRS and YFSETQ. The CDR3 nucleotides read TGCGCCAGCAGCCCCATGACAGGCAGCTCCTACAATGAGCAGTTCTTC. This gives the protein CASSPMTGSSYNEQFF.

This chain links TRBV6-5 with TRBJ2-5; 7 bases are shared with TRBD1. The CDR3 runs to 13 residues. The V gene's germline CDR1 is MNHEY and CDR2 SVGAGI. Trimming took 6 bases from V and 4 from J; bases not matched to a gene: 5. The CDR3 DNA follows: TGTGCCAGCAGGTTCACAGGGGCAGAGACCCAGTACTTC. As protein: CASRFTGAETQYF.

In DNA, the CDR3 is TGCGCCAGCAGCTTCCTAACTAGCGGGGATGTCACCGGGGAGCTGTTTTTT. Translation gives CASSFLTSGDVTGELFF. The V and J genes are TRBV5-1 and TRBJ2-2; the match to TRBD2 covers 10 bases. The CDR3 covers 17 residues. The junction had 8 bases not matched to a gene; V was cut back by 2 bases and J by 4 bases. The germline V gene encodes CDR1 SGHRS and CDR2 YFSETQ.

This clonotype was observed many times. The rearrangement uses TRBV10-3 and TRBJ2-3; 9 bases agree with TRBD1. V shed 11 bases, J shed 4 bases, and the junction held 16 bases outside the gene matches. The CDR3 runs 16 residues. Germline V CDR1 and CDR2: ENHRY, SYGVKD. The CDR3 DNA follows: TGTGCCGTCCAACCCCGGGACAGGGACGAAGCAGATACGCAGTATTTT. Protein: CAVQPRDRDEADTQYF.

The V gene is TRBV11-3, the J gene TRBJ2-4, with 7 bases that match TRBD1. This CDR3 has 14 amino acids. Losses at the gene ends were 2 bases for V and 8 bases for J; bases not matched to a gene: 6. Germline V gene sequence: CDR1 SGHNT, CDR2 YENEEA. The CDR3: CASSLHRGQDIQYF. The CDR3 region has the DNA TGTGCCAGCAGCTTACACAGGGGACAAGACATTCAGTACTTC.

Here the CDR3 reads CASSLSKDSPYEQYF. The CDR3 DNA follows: TGTGCCAGCAGTTTATCGAAGGACAGTCCCTACGAGCAGTACTTC. The V and J genes are TRBV27 and TRBJ2-7; tentative D call: TRBD1 (6 bases). V was cut by 0 bases and J by 2 bases, with 11 bases left in between. Germline CDR1 is MNHEY and CDR2 is SMNVEV (reference sequence). This CDR3 is 15 amino acids long.

Concerning this clonotype: This clone may be a read error of a much larger clone one base away. CDR3 DNA: TGCGCCAGCAGCGCGACAGGGGTCAGTACTGAAGCTTTCTTT. Amino acid sequence: CASSATGVSTEAFF. The chain combines TRBV5-1 with TRBJ1-1, with 8 bases aligning to TRBD1. The CDR3 contains 14 residues. The V gene end was trimmed by 4 bases and the J gene end by 5 bases; junction bases not matched to a gene: 7. Germline-derived CDR1 and CDR2 are SGHRS and YFSETQ.

This clonotype appeared a single time. The chain has TRBV20-1 and TRBJ2-7; a possible D gene is TRBD2 (5 bases). Germline loops: CDR1 DFQATT, CDR2 SNEGSKA (reference sequence). The CDR3 spans 15 residues. Trimming cost V 2 bases and J 0 bases, with 14 bases left between them. In nucleotides, the CDR3 is TGCAGTGCTAGAAACGTGCGGAGGAGCTCCTACGAGCAGTACTTC. Translation: CSARNVRRSSYEQYF.

This clonotype has more than one count but fewer than ten. The chain employs TRBV3-1 and TRBJ1-2; D not certain. CDR1 is LGHDT and CDR2 is YNNKEL in the germline V gene (reference sequence). V lost 0 bases and J lost 1, with 12 bases in between. The CDR3 runs 16 residues. The CDR3 bases are TGTGCCAGCAGCCAAGATGGAAGGGAGTTTAACTATGGCTACACCTTC. Its translation is CASSQDGREFNYGYTF.

This rearrangement joins TRBV27 to TRBJ2-7; possible D gene TRBD2, 6 bases. The J call may be wrong; the DNA end is better matched by TRBJ2-5. The CDR3 has 13 amino acids. Germline loops: CDR1 MNHEY, CDR2 SMNVEV (reference sequence). The CDR3 DNA sequence: TGTGCCAGCAGTTTACCCGGGAGTGAGACCCAGTACTTC. The encoded protein is CASSLPGSETQYF.

The J gene is TRBJ2-5, the V gene TRBV4-2; D is ambiguous. V was shortened by 1 base and J by 5 bases, with 11 bases between the two germline ends. Looked up from germline, CDR1 is LGHNA and CDR2 is YNFKEQ. This CDR3 has 14 amino acids. CDR3 DNA sequence: TGTGCCAGCAGCCAAGCCGAAGCCGCGGAGACCCAGTACTTC. Translation gives CASSQAEAAETQYF.